These T cell receptor beta chains were read from a single sample in a study of blood T cell repertoires in COVID-19. The data were produced by immunoSEQ multiplex PCR, yet TCRdb's version contains in-frame clones alone and is incomplete. The sample includes over 100,000 clones, approximately 80% of them seen just once. What was sequenced was peripheral blood. The receptor set was obtained from a woman aged 45-65 years with acute or convalescent COVID-19. CDR3s include the opening cysteine and the closing phenylalanine or tryptophan. Each record gives: clone size, V gene, J gene, D gene, CDR3 protein, CDR3 DNA. The D gene is left open where the match is weak. Not all rows give a size; the values are once, few, many and, for expanded clones, a class.

.	TRBV4-1	TRBJ2-5	.	CASRPIGRETQYF	TGCGCCAGCCGGCCAATTGGGAGGGAGACCCAGTACTTC
.	TRBV18	TRBJ1-2	TRBD1	CASSPGTGGTYGYTF	TGTGCCAGCTCACCCGGGACAGGGGGGACCTATGGCTACACCTTC
.	TRBV6-1	TRBJ1-1	TRBD1	CASNRGLNTEAFF	TGTGCCAGCAACAGGGGTCTGAACACTGAAGCTTTCTTT
few	TRBV30	TRBJ1-2	TRBD1	CAWSGTGGWYGYTF	TGTGCCTGGAGCGGGACAGGGGGCTGGTATGGCTACACCTTC
.	TRBV4-1	TRBJ2-3	.	CASSPDLRFTDTQYF	TGCGCCAGCAGCCCCGATTTGCGGTTCACAGATACGCAGTATTTT
.	TRBV6-5	TRBJ1-2	.	CASSYSNDGYTF	TGTGCCAGCAGTTACTCCAATGATGGCTACACCTTC
.	TRBV6-1	TRBJ2-7	.	CASSDRGASTYEQYF	TGTGCCAGCAGTGACCGGGGGGCCTCCACCTACGAGCAGTACTTC
.	TRBV3-1/TRBV3-2	TRBJ2-1	.	CASSQGTLTYNEQFF	TGTGCCAGCAGCCAAGGGACTCTAACCTACAATGAGCAGTTCTTC
.	TRBV11-2	TRBJ2-5	TRBD2	CASSPPSTSGGGKATQYF	TGTGCCAGCAGCCCTCCATCGACTAGCGGGGGGGGAAAGGCGACCCAGTACTTC
.	TRBV18	TRBJ1-4	.	CASSRSRAPNEKLFF	TGTGCCAGCTCACGCAGCAGGGCTCCTAATGAAAAACTGTTTTTT
.	TRBV27	TRBJ1-5	TRBD1	CASRRTGGNQPQHF	TGTGCCAGCCGGCGGACAGGGGGTAATCAGCCCCAGCATTTT
.	TRBV14	TRBJ2-5	.	CASSSWTVQETQYF	TGTGCCAGCAGCTCTTGGACAGTCCAAGAGACCCAGTACTTC
few	TRBV19	TRBJ1-1	TRBD1	CASSVETGIITEAFF	TGTGCCAGTAGTGTCGAGACAGGGATCATCACTGAAGCTTTCTTT
.	TRBV19	TRBJ1-1	.	CASQRGWDTEAFF	TGTGCCAGTCAAAGGGGCTGGGACACTGAAGCTTTCTTT
few	TRBV12-3/TRBV12-4	TRBJ2-7	.	CASRSDGGYEQYF	TGTGCCAGCAGGTCGGATGGAGGGTACGAGCAGTACTTC
few	TRBV5-1	TRBJ1-6	TRBD1	CASSDREDSPLHF	TGCGCCAGCAGCGACAGGGAAGACTCACCCCTCCACTTT
once	TRBV6-5	TRBJ2-7	TRBD1	CASIGTGDTYEQYF	TGTGCCAGCATAGGGACAGGGGACACCTACGAGCAGTACTTC